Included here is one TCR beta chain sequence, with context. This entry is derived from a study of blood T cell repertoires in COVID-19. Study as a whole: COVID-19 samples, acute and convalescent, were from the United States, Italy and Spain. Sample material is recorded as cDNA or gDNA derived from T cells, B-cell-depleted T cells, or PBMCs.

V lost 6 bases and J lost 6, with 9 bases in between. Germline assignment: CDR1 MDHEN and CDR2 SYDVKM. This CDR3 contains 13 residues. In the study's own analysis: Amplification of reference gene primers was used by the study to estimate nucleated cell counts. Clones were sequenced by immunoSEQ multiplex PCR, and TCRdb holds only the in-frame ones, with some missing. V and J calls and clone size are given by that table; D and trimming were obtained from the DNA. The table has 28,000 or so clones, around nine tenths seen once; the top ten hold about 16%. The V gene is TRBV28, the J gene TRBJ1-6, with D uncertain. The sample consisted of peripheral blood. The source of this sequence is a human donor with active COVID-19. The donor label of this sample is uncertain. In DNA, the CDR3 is TGTGCCAGCAGCGACAATTTTAATTCACCCCTCCACTTT. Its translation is CASSDNFNSPLHF.